The 3 T cell receptor beta chains presented below share a single source sample, sequenced in a study of cytomegalovirus exposure and HLA in healthy donors. PCR was performed using 60 Vbeta and 13 Jbeta primers. This table comes from immunoSEQ multiplex PCR, and its TCRdb copy is limited to in-frame clones, with some not included. The sample includes some 150,000 clones, around 74% seen only once; the top ten take around 6.3%. The sample taken for sequencing was PBMCs. These receptors came from a man aged 45-65 years in good health and CMV-seropositive.

The chain has TRBV18 and TRBJ1-6; D gene uncertain. Germline CDR1 is KGHSH and CDR2 is LQKENI. The CDR3 is made up of 12 amino acids. V gave up 2 bases and J gave up 16 bases, with 12 bases separating them. CDR3: CASSPDSMGLHF. CDR3 DNA: TGTGCCAGCTCACCAGATAGCATGGGTCTCCACTTT.

This rearrangement joins TRBV27 to TRBJ1-4; 7 nucleotides align to TRBD1. V trimming: 5 bases; J trimming: 8 bases; junction bases outside the gene matches: 8. The CDR3 loop spans 14 amino acids. CDR1 and CDR2 (germline): MNHEY, SMNVEV (reference sequence). The CDR3: CASSPRQGSEKLFF. The CDR3 nucleotides read TGTGCCAGCAGTCCTCGACAGGGCAGCGAAAAACTGTTTTTT.

V is TRBV7-9 and J is TRBJ2-1; 13 nucleotides match TRBD2. The CDR3 totals 17 residues. The V and J ends lost 1 base and 7 bases, in that order; junction bases with no gene match: 7. Looked up from germline, CDR1 is SEHNR and CDR2 is FQNEAQ (reference sequence). The CDR3 is CASSLELAGGPSNEQFF. The CDR3 DNA follows: TGTGCCAGCAGCTTAGAACTAGCGGGAGGGCCGTCTAATGAGCAGTTCTTC.